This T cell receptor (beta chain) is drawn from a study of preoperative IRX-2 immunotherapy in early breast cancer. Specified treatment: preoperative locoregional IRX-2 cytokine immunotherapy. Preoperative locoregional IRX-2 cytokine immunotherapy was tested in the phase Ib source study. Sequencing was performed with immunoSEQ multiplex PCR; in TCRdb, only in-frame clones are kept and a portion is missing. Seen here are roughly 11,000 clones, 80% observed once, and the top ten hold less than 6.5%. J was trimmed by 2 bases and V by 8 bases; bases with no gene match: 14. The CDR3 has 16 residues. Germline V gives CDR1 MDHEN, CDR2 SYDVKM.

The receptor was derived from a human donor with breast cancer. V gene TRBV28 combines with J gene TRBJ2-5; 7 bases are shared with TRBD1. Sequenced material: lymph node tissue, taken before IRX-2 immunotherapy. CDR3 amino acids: CASSDIETGDQETQYF. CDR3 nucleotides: TGTGCCAGCTCAGACATTGAAACAGGGGATCAAGAGACCCAGTACTTC.